A single sample is the source of the 31 T cell receptor beta chains below, sequenced in a study of regulatory T cells in long-lasting Graves disease. CDR3-region Arm-PCR and iRepertoire HTBI primers produced the TCR beta libraries. TCRdb itself ran the multiplex PCR reads through MiXCR, one entry per CDR3 protein. The sample carries roughly 300,000 distinct CDR3 sequences, around a fifth recorded once. The sample's time point: persistent/refractory GD, antithyroid drugs over 5 years with positive TRAb. The TCR library was prepared using RNA isolated from PBMCs. Material: peripheral blood mononuclear cells (PBMCs), obtained when the disease was refractory, from a patient treated with antithyroid drugs. Receptor source: a female donor with Graves disease.

Notes on this clonotype: This may be a read error: a much more frequent sequence differs by one nucleotide. The chain links TRBV2 to TRBJ1-1; D perhaps matches TRBD1 (5 bases). This CDR3 region has 11 residues. The germline V gene encodes CDR1 SNHLY and CDR2 FYNNEI. Here the CDR3 reads CASRWGTEALF. CDR3 coding DNA: TGTGCCAGCAGGTGGGGGACTGAAGCTCTCTTT. The full variable domain, rest sourced from reference TRBV2 and TRBJ1-1, is EPEVTQTPSHQVTQMGQEVILRCVPISNHLYFYWYRQILGQKVEFLVSFYNNEISEKSEIFDDQFSVERPDGSNFTLKIRSTKLEDSAMYFCASRWGTEALFGQGTRLTVV.

Ten or more counts support this clonotype. The chain has TRBV12-5 and TRBJ1-6, with 9 bases fitting TRBD1. V lost 0 bases, J lost 7 bases, and 7 bases stayed unmatched. The CDR3 runs 17 residues. Germline V gives CDR1 LGHNT, CDR2 FRNRAP. This CDR3 is CASGLVLRDRDNSPLHF. CDR3 nucleotide sequence: TGTGCTAGTGGTTTGGTGTTGAGGGACAGGGACAATTCACCCCTCCACTTT. The full variable domain, in which reference TRBV12-5 and TRBJ1-6 provide the parts outside the CDR3, is DARVTQTPRHKVTEMGQEVTMRCQPILGHNTVFWYRQTMMQGLELLAYFRNRAPLDDSGMPKDRFSAEMPDATLATLKIQPSEPRDSAVYFCASGLVLRDRDNSPLHFGNGTRLTVT.

This clonotype was seen only a few times. The chain recombines TRBV4-3 with TRBJ1-1; D possibly corresponds to TRBD1 (6 bases). This CDR3 has 12 residues. V gave up 4 bases and J gave up 7 bases, with 10 bases separating them. Per the germline V gene, CDR1 is LGHNA and CDR2 is YSLEER. The CDR3 bases are TGCGCCAGCAGCCGGATAGGGGGTGAAGCTTTCTTT. It encodes CASSRIGGEAFF.

CDR3 in amino acids: CSVPAEDQETQYF. The CDR3 nucleotides are TGCAGCGTGCCTGCAGAAGACCAAGAGACCCAGTACTTC. The chain carries TRBV29-1 and TRBJ2-5, with unresolved D. Germline assignment: CDR1 SQVTM and CDR2 ANQGSEA. The CDR3 has 13 residues. V was pared by 6 bases and J by 0 bases, with 11 bases between.

Ten or more counts support this clonotype. V and J are TRBV7-2 and TRBJ1-6; TRBD1 might be the D (5 bases). Trimming pared 0 bases from V and 7 bases from J, leaving 16 bases between. Germline V CDR1 and CDR2: SGHTA, FQGNSA. The CDR3 has 17 amino acids. CDR3 DNA sequence: TGTGCCAGCAGCTTAGCCGTCGGGGGTACGGGAAATTCACCCCTCCACTTT. Translated: CASSLAVGGTGNSPLHF.

Turning to this clonotype: A single base separates this from a much larger clone, so it may be a read error. V is TRBV12-3 or TRBV12-4 and J is TRBJ1-1, with 10 bases fitting TRBD1. CDR3 length: 15 residues. The CDR3 nucleotides read TGTGCCAGCAGTTTAGGTGCGACAGGGGGCACTGAAGCTCTCTTT. Residues: CASSLGATGGTEALF.

This chain links TRBV5-8 with TRBJ1-1; no clear D gene. CDR3 length: 15 residues. Germline values: CDR1 SGHTS, CDR2 YDEGEE. Trimming shortened V by 0 bases and J by 1 base, and 10 bases separated the two germline ends. CDR3 sequence (DNA): TGTGCCAGCAGCTTGGGTCTCTCTTCGAACACTGAAGCTTTCTTT. This encodes CASSLGLSSNTEAFF.

J is TRBJ2-7 and V is TRBV3-1; the match to TRBD2 covers 9 bases. This CDR3 region has 15 residues. Per germline, CDR1 LGHDT and CDR2 YNNKEL (reference sequence). V was pared by 0 bases and J by 4 bases, with 4 bases of the junction left unmatched. The CDR3 DNA reads TGTGCCAGCAGCCAAGAGGCGGGGGGGGGGTACGAGCAGTACTTC. This codes for CASSQEAGGGYEQYF.

The CDR3 here is CASGRGQEDIQYF. The DNA of the CDR3 is TGTGCCAGCGGCAGGGGGCAGGAGGACATTCAGTACTTC. The genes are TRBV5-4 and TRBJ2-4; 8 positions match TRBD1. Germline V gene lookup returns CDR1 SGHNT and CDR2 YYREEE (reference sequence). This CDR3 has 13 amino acids. J gave up 8 bases and V 7 bases, and 8 bases lay outside the gene matches.

This clonotype was recorded a few times. The chain combines TRBV10-3 with TRBJ1-1, with D unresolved. V shed 3 bases and J shed 2 bases, with 10 bases lying between them. CDR3 length equals 14 residues. The germline V gene encodes CDR1 ENHRY and CDR2 SYGVKD. The CDR3 sequence is CAISDLAANTEAFF. The CDR3 DNA reads TGTGCCATCAGTGATTTGGCAGCTAACACTGAAGCTTTCTTT.

This clonotype came up a few times. J is TRBJ1-2 and V is TRBV15; TRBD1 agrees at 8 bases. The germline V gene encodes CDR1 LNHNV and CDR2 YYDKDF (reference sequence). The CDR3 covers 16 residues. V was pared by 0 bases and J by 6 bases, with 9 bases of the junction left unmatched. CDR3: CATSRDRAGGYDGYTF. The CDR3 nucleotides read TGTGCCACCAGCAGAGATCGTGCAGGGGGCTATGATGGCTACACCTTC.

This chain links TRBV6-2 or TRBV6-3 with TRBJ2-7, with 7 bases identical to TRBD1. This CDR3 comprises 13 residues. J lost 4 bases, V lost 7 bases, and 7 bases had no gene match. In germline, CDR1 is MNHEY, CDR2 SVGEGT. The CDR3 spells CASKEGARYEQYF. The CDR3 DNA sequence: TGTGCCAGCAAAGAGGGGGCGAGGTACGAGCAGTACTTC.

The V gene is TRBV20-1, the J gene TRBJ1-5; 8 bases are shared with TRBD1. The V gene end was trimmed by 3 bases and the J gene end by 5 bases; junction bases not matched to a gene: 12. This CDR3 is 16 amino acids long. Per germline, CDR1 DFQATT and CDR2 SNEGSKA (reference sequence). Here the CDR3 reads CSARGGHRGQDQPQHF. DNA for the CDR3: TGCAGTGCTAGGGGGGGCCACAGGGGACAGGATCAGCCCCAGCATTTT.

This clonotype has only a few counts. The chain recombines TRBV18 with TRBJ2-7; TRBD1 matches at 8 bases. This CDR3 contains 14 residues. Germline assignment: CDR1 KGHSH and CDR2 LQKENI. Trimming at V came to 2 bases and at J to 6 bases, leaving 6 bases not matched to a gene. In DNA, the CDR3 is TGTGCCAGCTCACCATTGGACAGGGCGGCCGAGCAGTACTTC. This gives the protein CASSPLDRAAEQYF.

This clonotype was picked up many times. The J gene is TRBJ2-2, the V gene TRBV28; possibly TRBD1 for D (6 bases). The V end was cut by 8 bases, the J end by 0 bases, with 13 bases between. The CDR3 is made up of 15 amino acids. CDR1 is MDHEN, CDR2 SYDVKM, per germline. Written as DNA, the CDR3 is TGTGCCAGCCTCCCCAGGGGCGCGAACACCGGGGAGCTGTTTTTT. Encoded protein: CASLPRGANTGELFF.

This clonotype showed up many times. The chain joins TRBV7-8 to TRBJ2-7; D perhaps matches TRBD1 (6 bases). The CDR3 is made up of 15 amino acids. Germline CDR1 SGHVS, CDR2 FQNEAQ. Trimming removed 5 bases from V and 6 bases from J, with 20 bases in between. The CDR3 spells CASSHRDTSPGEQYF. CDR3 nucleotides: TGTGCCAGCAGCCACCGGGACACCTCACCGGGCGAGCAGTACTTC.

The chain couples TRBV6-1 to TRBJ2-7; D is undetermined. Trimming stripped 4 bases from V and 4 bases from J, with 17 bases between. CDR1 is MNHNS and CDR2 is SASEGT in the germline V gene. This CDR3 region has 15 residues. This CDR3 is CASSADITHPYEQYF. For the CDR3, the DNA is TGTGCCAGCAGTGCAGACATCACGCACCCTTACGAGCAGTACTTC.

This clonotype was detected ten times or more. The rearrangement links TRBV2 to TRBJ1-4; perhaps TRBD1 as D (5 bases). Germline V gene sequence: CDR1 SNHLY, CDR2 FYNNEI. Trimming stripped 2 bases from V and 6 bases from J, with 10 bases between. This CDR3 is 14 amino acids long. CDR3 region: CASSEKGLDEKLFF. In nucleotides, the CDR3 is TGTGCCAGCAGTGAAAAGGGACTGGATGAAAAACTGTTTTTT. Using reference TRBV2 and TRBJ1-4 for the parts outside the CDR3, the full variable domain is EPEVTQTPSHQVTQMGQEVILRCVPISNHLYFYWYRQILGQKVEFLVSFYNNEISEKSEIFDDQFSVERPDGSNFTLKIRSTKLEDSAMYFCASSEKGLDEKLFFGSGTQLSVL.

CDR3 residues: CASSLGGGGYEQYF. The CDR3 DNA sequence: TGTGCCAGCAGCCTTGGGGGCGGGGGGTACGAGCAGTACTTC. V gene TRBV28 combines with J gene TRBJ2-7; the match to TRBD2 covers 8 bases. The V gene end was trimmed by 6 bases and the J gene end by 4 bases; junction bases not matched to a gene: 8. The CDR3 runs 14 residues. Per germline, CDR1 MDHEN and CDR2 SYDVKM.

Many counts were recorded for this clonotype. V gene TRBV18 combines with J gene TRBJ1-4; D unresolved. Trimming stripped 3 bases from V and 7 bases from J, with 9 bases between. Germline V CDR1 and CDR2: KGHSH, LQKENI. The CDR3 covers 13 residues. The DNA for the CDR3 is TGTGCCAGCTCACCCTCAAACCCTGAAAAACTGTTTTTT. This codes for CASSPSNPEKLFF.

A remark on this clonotype: This may come from a read error, since a much larger clone is one base off. This chain uses TRBV6-2 or TRBV6-3 with TRBJ1-2; D is possibly TRBD1 (5 bases). The germline V gene has CDR1 MNHEY and CDR2 SVGEGT. The CDR3 length is 18 residues. V lost 0 bases and J lost 0, with 17 bases in between. CDR3 DNA: TGTGCCAGCAGTTACTCGATATCGACAGCGATGACTAACTATGGCTACACCTTC. Translated: CASSYSISTAMTNYGYTF.

Only a few counts were recorded for this clonotype. The chain joins TRBV7-8 to TRBJ1-5; perhaps TRBD1 as D (6 bases). The germline V gene has CDR1 SGHVS and CDR2 FQNEAQ. The CDR3 loop spans 12 amino acids. The germline V and J ends were trimmed by 5 bases and 9 bases, with 11 bases remaining between them. The CDR3 region has the DNA TGTGCCAGCAGCAATAGAGGGGGGCCCCAGCATTTT. Its protein product is CASSNRGGPQHF. Full variable domain (outside the CDR3, taken from reference TRBV7-8 and TRBJ1-5): GAGVSQSPRYKVAKRGQDVALRCDPISGHVSLFWYQQALGQGPEFLTYFQNEAQLDKSGLPSDRFFAERPEGSVSTLKIQRTQQEDSAVYLCASSNRGGPQHFGDGTRLSIL.

This clonotype was observed a handful of times. CDR3 amino acids: CASSPTGAQYGYTF. In DNA form, the CDR3 reads TGTGCCAGCAGCCCGACAGGGGCTCAGTATGGCTACACCTTC. The chain uses TRBV7-3 and TRBJ1-2; TRBD1 aligns across 8 bases. The CDR3 extends over 14 amino acids. Germline-derived CDR1 and CDR2 are SGHTA and FQGTGA. The junction had 7 bases not matched to a gene; V was cut back by 5 bases and J by 5 bases. The whole variable domain, remainder taken from reference TRBV7-3 and TRBJ1-2, is GAGVSQTPSNKVTEKGKYVELRCDPISGHTALYWYRQSLGQGPEFLIYFQGTGAADDSGLPNDRFFAVRPEGSVSTLKIQRTERGDSAVYLCASSPTGAQYGYTFGSGTRLTVV.

This clonotype has a handful of counts. This chain connects TRBV24-1 to TRBJ1-2; a weak D match, TRBD1 (5 bases). The length of the CDR3 is 16 residues. CDR1 KGHDR and CDR2 SFDVKD come from the germline V gene. V lost 3 bases and J 6 bases, leaving 19 bases between the germline ends. The CDR3 coding sequence is TGTGCCACCAGTGATCCCGGAAGGGGCACAGCAAATGGCTACACCTTC. Amino acids: CATSDPGRGTANGYTF.

The sample holds a few counts of this clonotype. The V and J genes are TRBV19 and TRBJ1-2, with 8 bases matching TRBD1. V was pared by 4 bases and J by 4 bases, with 11 bases of the junction left unmatched. Germline values: CDR1 LNHDA, CDR2 SQIVND (reference sequence). This CDR3 region has 16 residues. CDR3 in amino acids: CASSTFDRGAIYGYTF. CDR3 DNA: TGTGCCAGTAGTACCTTCGACAGGGGCGCCATCTATGGCTACACCTTC. Based on the CDR3 plus reference TRBV19 and TRBJ1-2, the full variable domain is DGGITQSPKYLFRKEGQNVTLSCEQNLNHDAMYWYRQDPGQGLRLIYYSQIVNDFQKGDIAEGYSVSREKKESFPLTVTSAQKNPTAFYLCASSTFDRGAIYGYTFGSGTRLTVV.

This clonotype was recorded many times. The chain has TRBV12-3 or TRBV12-4 and TRBJ1-2; 7 bases agree with TRBD1. V was pared by 7 bases and J by 6 bases, with 5 bases of the junction left unmatched. CDR3 size: 12 residues. The CDR3 DNA is TGTGCCAGCACCTCCGACAGGGATGGCTACACCTTC. It specifies CASTSDRDGYTF.

This clonotype was detected many times. J is TRBJ1-1 and V is TRBV20-1, with 7 bases identical to TRBD1. CDR1 is DFQATT, CDR2 SNEGSKA, per germline (reference sequence). This CDR3 contains 14 residues. The junction had 10 bases not matched to a gene; V was cut back by 6 bases and J by 3 bases. The CDR3 DNA sequence: TGCAGTGCCTGGGACAGATCGGGATACACTGAAGCTTTCTTT. As protein: CSAWDRSGYTEAFF.

This clonotype was detected many times. V gene TRBV29-1 combines with J gene TRBJ2-2; maybe TRBD2 (5 bases). Germline V gene lookup returns CDR1 SQVTM and CDR2 ANQGSEA. Between the trimmed V and J ends, which lost 5 bases and 7 bases, there was a span of 14 bases. The CDR3 sequence is 13 residues long. CDR3 bases: TGCAGCGTTCAGCCCAGCGGTGGCGGGGAGCTGTTTTTT. Its translation: CSVQPSGGGELFF.

This clonotype was recorded many times. The chain combines TRBV20-1 with TRBJ1-1; 9 bases fit TRBD1. The CDR3 spans 20 residues. The V segment lost 1 base and the J segment 0 bases; nucleotides outside the gene matches: 18. CDR1 DFQATT and CDR2 SNEGSKA come from the germline V gene (reference sequence). The DNA for the CDR3 is TGCAGTGCTAGAGGGTCGGGACAGGGTGTTCTCAGGGGGATGAACACTGAAGCTTTCTTT. This codes for CSARGSGQGVLRGMNTEAFF.

This clonotype was counted only a few times. V usage is TRBV6-1 and J usage is TRBJ2-5; D may be TRBD1 (6 bases). Trimming took 7 bases from V and 1 from J, leaving 10 bases between them. The CDR3 totals 13 residues. Germline V gene data show CDR1 as MNHNS and CDR2 as SASEGT. The CDR3 is CASTKGVQETQYF. The CDR3, as DNA: TGTGCCAGCACGAAGGGGGTCCAAGAGACCCAGTACTTC.

This clonotype was seen ten or more times. The J gene is TRBJ1-4, the V gene TRBV30, with no clear D. The length of the CDR3 is 15 residues. CDR1 GTSNPN and CDR2 SVGIG come from the germline V gene (reference sequence). Between the trimmed V and J ends, which lost 0 bases and 2 bases, there was a span of 10 bases. CDR3 in amino acids: CAWSVSQITNEKLFF. CDR3 in DNA: TGTGCCTGGAGTGTTTCGCAGATTACTAATGAAAAACTGTTTTTT.